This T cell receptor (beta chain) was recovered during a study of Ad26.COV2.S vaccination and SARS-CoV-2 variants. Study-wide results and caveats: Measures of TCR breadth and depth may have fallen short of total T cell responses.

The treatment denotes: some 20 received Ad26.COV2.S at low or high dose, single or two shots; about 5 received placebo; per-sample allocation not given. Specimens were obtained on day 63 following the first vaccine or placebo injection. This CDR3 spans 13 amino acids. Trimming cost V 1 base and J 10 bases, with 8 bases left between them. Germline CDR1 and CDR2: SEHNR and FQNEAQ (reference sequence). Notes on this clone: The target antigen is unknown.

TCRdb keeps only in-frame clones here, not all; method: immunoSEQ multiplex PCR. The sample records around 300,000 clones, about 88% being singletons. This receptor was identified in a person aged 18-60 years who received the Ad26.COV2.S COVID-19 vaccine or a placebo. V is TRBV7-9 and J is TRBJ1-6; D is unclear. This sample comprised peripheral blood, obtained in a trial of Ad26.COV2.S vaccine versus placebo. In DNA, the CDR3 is TGTGCCAGCAGCTTAGGTGAAGAATCACCCCTCCACTTT. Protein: CASSLGEESPLHF.